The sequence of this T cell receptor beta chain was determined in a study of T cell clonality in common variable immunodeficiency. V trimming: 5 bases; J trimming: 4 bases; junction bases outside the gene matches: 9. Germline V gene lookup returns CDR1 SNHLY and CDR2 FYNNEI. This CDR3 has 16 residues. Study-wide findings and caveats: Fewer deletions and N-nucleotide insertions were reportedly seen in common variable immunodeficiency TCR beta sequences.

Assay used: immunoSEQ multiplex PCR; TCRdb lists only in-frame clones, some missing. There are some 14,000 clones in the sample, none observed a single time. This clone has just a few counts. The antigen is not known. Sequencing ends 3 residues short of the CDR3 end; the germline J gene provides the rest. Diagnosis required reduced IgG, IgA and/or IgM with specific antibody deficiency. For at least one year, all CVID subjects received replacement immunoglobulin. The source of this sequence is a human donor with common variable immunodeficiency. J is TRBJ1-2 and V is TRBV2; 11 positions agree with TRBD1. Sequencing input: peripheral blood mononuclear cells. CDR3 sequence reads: CASSSRTGGMFYGYTF. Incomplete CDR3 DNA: TGTGCCAGCAGTTCCCGGACAGGGGGCATGTTCTATGGC.